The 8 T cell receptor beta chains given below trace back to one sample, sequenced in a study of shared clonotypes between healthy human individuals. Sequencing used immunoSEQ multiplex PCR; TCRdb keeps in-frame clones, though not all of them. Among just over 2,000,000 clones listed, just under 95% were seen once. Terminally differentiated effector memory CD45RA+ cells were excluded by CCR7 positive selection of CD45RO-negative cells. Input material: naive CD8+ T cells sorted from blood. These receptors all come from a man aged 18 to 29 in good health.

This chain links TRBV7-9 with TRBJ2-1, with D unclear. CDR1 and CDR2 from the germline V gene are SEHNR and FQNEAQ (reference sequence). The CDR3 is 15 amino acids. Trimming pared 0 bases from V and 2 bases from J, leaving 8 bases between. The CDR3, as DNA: TGTGCCAGCAGCTTAGCAGATATGACCTACAATGAGCAGTTCTTC. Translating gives CASSLADMTYNEQFF. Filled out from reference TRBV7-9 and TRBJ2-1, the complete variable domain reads DTGVSQNPRHKITKRGQNVTFRCDPISEHNRLYWYRQTLGQGPEFLTYFQNEAQLEKSRLLSDRFSAERPKGSFSTLEIQRTEQGDSAMYLCASSLADMTYNEQFFGPGTRLTVL.

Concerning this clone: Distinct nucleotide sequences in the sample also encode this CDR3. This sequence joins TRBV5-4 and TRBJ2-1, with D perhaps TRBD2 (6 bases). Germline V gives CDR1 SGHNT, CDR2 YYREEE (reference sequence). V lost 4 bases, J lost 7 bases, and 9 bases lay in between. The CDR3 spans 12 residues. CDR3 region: CASSPEGNEQFF. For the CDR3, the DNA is TGTGCCAGCAGCCCGGAGGGGAATGAGCAGTTCTTC.

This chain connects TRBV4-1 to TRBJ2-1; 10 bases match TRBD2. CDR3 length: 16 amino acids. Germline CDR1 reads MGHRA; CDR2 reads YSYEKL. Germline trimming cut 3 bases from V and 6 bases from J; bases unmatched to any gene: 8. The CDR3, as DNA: TGCGCCAGCAGCCAGGCGAGCGGGGGGGCGTCCAATGAGCAGTTCTTC. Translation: CASSQASGGASNEQFF.

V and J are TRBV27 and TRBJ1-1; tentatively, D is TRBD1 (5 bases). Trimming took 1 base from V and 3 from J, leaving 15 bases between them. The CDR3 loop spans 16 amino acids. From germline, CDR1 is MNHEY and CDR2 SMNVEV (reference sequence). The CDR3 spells CASSLLGGGAYTEAFF. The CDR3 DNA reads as TGTGCCAGCAGTTTATTGGGCGGGGGAGCTTACACTGAAGCTTTCTTT.

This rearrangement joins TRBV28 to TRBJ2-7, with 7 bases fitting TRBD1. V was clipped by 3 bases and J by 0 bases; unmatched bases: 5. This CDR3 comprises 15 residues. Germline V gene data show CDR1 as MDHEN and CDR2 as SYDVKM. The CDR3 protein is CASSLSQGFSYEQYF. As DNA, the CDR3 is TGTGCCAGCAGTTTGTCACAGGGGTTCTCCTACGAGCAGTACTTC.

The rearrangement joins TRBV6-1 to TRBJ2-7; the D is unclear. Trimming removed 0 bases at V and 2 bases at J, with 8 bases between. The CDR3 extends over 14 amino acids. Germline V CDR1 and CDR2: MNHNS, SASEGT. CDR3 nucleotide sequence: TGTGCCAGCAGTGAAGCTGACCACGCCTACGAGCAGTACTTC. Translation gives CASSEADHAYEQYF.

The CDR3 reads CTSSQEGPVKKETQYF. In DNA, the CDR3 is TGCACCAGCAGCCAAGAGGGCCCTGTGAAGAAAGAGACCCAGTACTTC. This chain joins TRBV1 and TRBJ2-5; no check of the table's D call, TRBD1, against the DNA was made. TRBV1 is listed as a pseudogene. This CDR3 spans 16 amino acids.

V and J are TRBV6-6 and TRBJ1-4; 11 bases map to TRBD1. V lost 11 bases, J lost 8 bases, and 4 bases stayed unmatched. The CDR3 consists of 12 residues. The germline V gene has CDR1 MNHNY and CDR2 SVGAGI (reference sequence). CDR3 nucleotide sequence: TGTGCCGCCGGGACAGGGGGGGAAAAACTGTTTTTT. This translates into CAAGTGGEKLFF.